This T cell receptor (beta chain) was identified in a study of control samples from healthy donors and cancer patients. Generated by immunoSEQ multiplex PCR, the TCRdb table keeps only in-frame clones and is missing some. The sample carries approximately 52,000 clones, around 90% recorded once. V was clipped by 5 bases and J by 5 bases, with 13 bases between them. Germline V lookup: CDR1 GTSNPN, CDR2 SVGIG (reference sequence). The CDR3 has 13 amino acids. This chain uses TRBV30 with TRBJ1-5; D uncertain. Sequences were obtained from PBMCs. This sequence originates from a man between 60 and 70 years old with head and neck cancer. CDR3: CAWGNNADQPQHF. In DNA form, the CDR3 reads TGTGCCTGGGGAAATAACGCGGATCAGCCCCAGCATTTT.